The clone carrying this TCR beta chain showed up many times. Its antigen remains unidentified. CDR3 size: 13 residues. Trimming stripped 1 base from V and 3 bases from J, with 6 bases between. Germline V gene data show CDR1 as SGHVS and CDR2 as FNYEAQ. The sample is drawn from a study of spatial heterogeneity in lung cancer. Study-level information: Each time, sequencing found more beta-chain sequences than alpha-chain sequences. Regarding the study as a whole: Counts for ubiquitous and regional expanded TCRs went along with ubiquitous and regional nonsynonymous mutations, respectively. Tumor mutation counts were tracked by expanded intratumoral alpha and beta TCR counts.

The time point: sample taken at primary tumor resection. Whole RNA from tumor, nontumor lung or frozen PBMC was sequenced unsorted. TCRdb processed the 5' RACE reads anew with MiXCR; each CDR3 protein has one entry. In the table there are several thousand distinct CDR3 sequences, more than 13% of which are singletons. This receptor was obtained from a female donor with early-stage non-small cell lung cancer. The material was lung tumor tissue, obtained at surgery. The chain carries TRBV7-6 and TRBJ2-5, with D perhaps TRBD2 (5 bases). The CDR3 loop reads CASSLGTEETQYF. The DNA of the CDR3 is TGTGCCAGCAGCTTAGGGACTGAAGAGACCCAGTACTTC.